The entry that follows covers one T cell receptor beta chain sequence. V dropped 3 bases and J dropped 7; count of bases not matched to a gene: 9. The CDR3 has 15 residues. CDR1 and CDR2 from the germline V gene are KGHSY and FQNENV. Methods used by the authors: Reference gene primer amplification gave estimated nucleated cell counts. Assay: immunoSEQ multiplex PCR; the TCRdb copy retains only in-frame clones and omits some. V, J and clone size derive from that table, while D and trimming were established from the DNA sequence. The sample has roughly 520,000 clones; more than 75% are singletons. This entry comes from a study of blood T cell repertoires in COVID-19. Study as a whole: COVID-19 samples, acute and convalescent, were from the United States, Italy and Spain.

Residents of 24 US areas, aged 18 to 89 years, made up the participants. The clonotype comes from a woman aged 40 to 50 who had recovered from COVID-19. The chain has TRBV16 and TRBJ2-1; 7 bases map to TRBD2. The sample was PBMCs or T cells enriched from blood (not recorded which). The CDR3: CASSQVWARGNEQFF. Here the CDR3 DNA reads TGTGCCAGCAGCCAGGTATGGGCGCGGGGGAATGAGCAGTTCTTC.